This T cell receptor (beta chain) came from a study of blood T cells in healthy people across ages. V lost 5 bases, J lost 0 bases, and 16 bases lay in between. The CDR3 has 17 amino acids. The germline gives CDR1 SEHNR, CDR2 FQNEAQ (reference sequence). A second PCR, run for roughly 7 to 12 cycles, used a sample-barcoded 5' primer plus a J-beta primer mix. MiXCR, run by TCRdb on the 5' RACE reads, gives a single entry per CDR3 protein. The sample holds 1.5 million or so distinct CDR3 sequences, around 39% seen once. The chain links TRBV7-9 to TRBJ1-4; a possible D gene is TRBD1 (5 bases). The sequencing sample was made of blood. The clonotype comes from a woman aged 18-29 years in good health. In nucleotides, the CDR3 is TGTGCCAGCAGCCCTCCCGCGACAGACGCAACTAATGAAAAACTGTTTTTT. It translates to CASSPPATDATNEKLFF.